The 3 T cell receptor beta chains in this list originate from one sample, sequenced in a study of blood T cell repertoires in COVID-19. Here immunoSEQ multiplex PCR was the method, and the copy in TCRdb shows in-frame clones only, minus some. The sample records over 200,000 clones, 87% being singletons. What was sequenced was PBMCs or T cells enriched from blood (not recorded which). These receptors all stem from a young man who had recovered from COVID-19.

Here the CDR3 reads CASSLGLAGGTYEQYF. Here the CDR3 DNA reads TGTGCCAGCAGTTTGGGACTAGCGGGAGGGACCTACGAGCAGTACTTC. V and J are TRBV28 and TRBJ2-7; TRBD2 matches at 16 bases. Germline V gene sequence: CDR1 MDHEN, CDR2 SYDVKM. V shed 3 bases, J shed 2 bases, and the junction held 1 base outside the gene matches. The CDR3 runs to 16 residues.

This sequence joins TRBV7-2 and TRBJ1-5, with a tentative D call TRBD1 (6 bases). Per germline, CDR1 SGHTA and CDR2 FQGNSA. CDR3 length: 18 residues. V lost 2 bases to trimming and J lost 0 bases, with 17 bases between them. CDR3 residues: CASSLRGGGSLSNQPQHF. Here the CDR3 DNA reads TGTGCCAGCAGCTTAAGAGGGGGGGGCTCCCTTAGCAATCAGCCCCAGCATTTT.

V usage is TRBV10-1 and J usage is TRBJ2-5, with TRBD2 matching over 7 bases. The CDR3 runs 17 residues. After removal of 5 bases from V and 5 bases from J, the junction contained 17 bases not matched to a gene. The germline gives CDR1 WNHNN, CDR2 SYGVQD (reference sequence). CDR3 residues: CASSTGGVRGMEETQYF. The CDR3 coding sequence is TGCGCCAGCAGTACGGGGGGTGTAAGGGGCATGGAGGAGACCCAGTACTTC.